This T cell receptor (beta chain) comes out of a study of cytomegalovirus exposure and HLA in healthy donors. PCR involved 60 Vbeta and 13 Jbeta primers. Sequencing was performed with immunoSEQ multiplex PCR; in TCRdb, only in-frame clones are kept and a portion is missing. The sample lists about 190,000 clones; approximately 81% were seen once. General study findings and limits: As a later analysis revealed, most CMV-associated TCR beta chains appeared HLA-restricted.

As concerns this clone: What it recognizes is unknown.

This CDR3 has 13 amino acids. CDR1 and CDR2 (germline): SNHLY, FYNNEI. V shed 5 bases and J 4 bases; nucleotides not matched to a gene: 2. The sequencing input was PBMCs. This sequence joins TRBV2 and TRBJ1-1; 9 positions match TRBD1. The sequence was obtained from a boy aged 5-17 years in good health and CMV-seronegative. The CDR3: CASSRTGVTEAFF. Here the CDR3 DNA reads TGTGCCAGCAGTCGGACAGGGGTCACTGAAGCTTTCTTT.